Presented here are 22 T cell receptor beta chains from one specimen sequenced in a study of blood T cell repertoires in COVID-19. The data were produced by immunoSEQ multiplex PCR, yet TCRdb's version contains in-frame clones alone and is incomplete. The sample includes about 170,000 clones, 85% seen only once; the top ten take around 3.2%. The source material was peripheral blood. The receptors come from a human donor with acute or convalescent COVID-19. The donor label of this sample is uncertain.

In its sample, this clone was seen a few times. This chain connects TRBV25-1 to TRBJ2-3, with D possibly being TRBD1 (6 bases). The V end lost 4 bases, the J end lost 2 bases, and 13 bases lay between the germline ends. There are 15 residues in the CDR3. Germline values: CDR1 MGHDK, CDR2 SYGVNS. The CDR3 loop reads CASSGAGDLTDTQYF. The CDR3, as DNA: TGTGCCAGCAGTGGGGCAGGGGACCTCACAGATACGCAGTATTTT.

The J gene is TRBJ2-5, the V gene TRBV6-1; possible D gene TRBD2, 6 bases. The CDR3 spans 15 residues. From germline, CDR1 is MNHNS and CDR2 SASEGT. V gave up 1 base and J gave up 7 bases, with 16 bases separating them. This CDR3 reads CASSEVSRAGGTQYF. The CDR3 DNA reads as TGTGCCAGCAGTGAAGTTTCCCGAGCCGGGGGGACCCAGTACTTC.

The rearrangement links TRBV18 to TRBJ1-2, with 11 bases fitting TRBD1. The CDR3 consists of 15 residues. Trimming removed 3 bases from V and 8 bases from J; junction bases left unmatched: 8. Germline lookup yields CDR1 KGHSH and CDR2 LQKENI. This CDR3 is CASSPTGQGETGYTF. The CDR3, as DNA: TGTGCCAGCTCACCGACGGGACAGGGGGAGACGGGCTACACCTTC.

This clone was seen only once. The chain recombines TRBV29-1 with TRBJ1-1; 8 bases are shared with TRBD1. The V and J ends lost 7 bases and 4 bases, in that order; junction bases with no gene match: 2. Germline V gene sequence: CDR1 SQVTM, CDR2 ANQGSEA. The CDR3 loop spans 11 amino acids. CDR3 residues: CSADRGTEAFF. Written as DNA, the CDR3 is TGCAGCGCCGACAGGGGCACTGAAGCTTTCTTT.

The CDR3 spells CASSLGLGGNTEAFF. In DNA, the CDR3 is TGTGCCAGCAGCTTAGGTTTAGGGGGGAACACTGAAGCTTTCTTT. The V call is TRBV7-2, the J call TRBJ1-1, with a possible D match to TRBD1 (6 bases). There are 15 residues in the CDR3. The germline V and J ends were trimmed by 1 base and 1 base, with 10 bases remaining between them. In germline, CDR1 is SGHTA, CDR2 FQGNSA.

This clone has just a few counts. V gene TRBV6-5 combines with J gene TRBJ2-2, with TRBD2 matching over 8 bases. The germline gives CDR1 MNHEY, CDR2 SVGAGI. V shed 6 bases, J shed 7 bases, and the junction held 7 bases outside the gene matches. There are 14 residues in the CDR3. The CDR3 DNA is TGTGCCAGCAGGACCGGGGGGGCCGGCGGGGAGCTGTTTTTT. This encodes CASRTGGAGGELFF.

V gene TRBV11-3 combines with J gene TRBJ2-3, with 10 bases identical to TRBD2. V was pared by 5 bases and J by 5 bases, with 7 bases of the junction left unmatched. The length of the CDR3 is 15 residues. CDR1 and CDR2 (germline): SGHNT, YENEEA. In DNA, the CDR3 is TGTGCCAGCAGCCGTAGCGGGGGGCATGGAGATACGCAGTATTTT. Its protein is CASSRSGGHGDTQYF. Based on the CDR3 plus reference TRBV11-3 and TRBJ2-3, the full variable domain is EAGVVQSPRYKIIEKKQPVAFWCNPISGHNTLYWYLQNLGQGPELLIRYENEEAVDDSQLPKDRFSAERLKGVDSTLKIQPAELGDSAVYLCASSRSGGHGDTQYFGPGTRLTVL.

V usage is TRBV6-1 and J usage is TRBJ1-3; D is perhaps TRBD1 (5 bases). V was trimmed by 3 bases and J by 0 bases, leaving 12 bases between them. This CDR3 region has 16 residues. Germline CDR1 and CDR2: MNHNS and SASEGT. CDR3 sequence reads: CASSDRRGSSGNTIYF. The CDR3 coding sequence is TGTGCCAGCAGTGACAGAAGGGGAAGCTCTGGAAACACCATATATTTT.

This chain connects TRBV9 to TRBJ1-1, with 11 bases that match TRBD1. There are 15 residues in the CDR3. Germline lookup yields CDR1 SGDLS and CDR2 YYNGEE. V was clipped by 0 bases and J by 4 bases; unmatched bases: 2. The CDR3 loop is CASSVGGTGGTEAFF. DNA for the CDR3: TGTGCCAGCAGCGTAGGTGGGACAGGGGGCACTGAAGCTTTCTTT.

The chain's CDR3 is CASSLNGLIRQPQHF. The CDR3 DNA follows: TGTGCCAGCAGCTTGAATGGACTAATCCGGCAGCCCCAGCATTTT. The chain combines TRBV5-8 with TRBJ1-5; D remains ambiguous. The CDR3 loop spans 15 amino acids. Germline lookup yields CDR1 SGHTS and CDR2 YDEGEE. Trimming took 1 base from V and 7 from J, leaving 15 bases between them.

The rearrangement links TRBV5-4 to TRBJ2-1; D is unresolved. Germline CDR1 is SGHNT and CDR2 is YYREEE (reference sequence). The V end lost 2 bases, the J end lost 7 bases, and 4 bases lay between the germline ends. The CDR3 consists of 11 residues. In DNA, the CDR3 is TGTGCCAGCAGCTTTTCGAATGAGCAGTTCTTC. It codes for CASSFSNEQFF.

The chain uses TRBV5-1 and TRBJ1-2; D may be TRBD1 (5 bases). In germline, CDR1 is SGHRS, CDR2 YFSETQ. Trimming removed 7 bases at V and 6 bases at J, with 19 bases between. The CDR3 has 14 amino acids. The CDR3: CASSLEMGRDGYTF. CDR3 in DNA: TGCGCCAGCTCTCTTGAGATGGGGCGCGATGGCTACACCTTC.

The genes are TRBV5-1 and TRBJ2-7; 11 bases are a match to TRBD2. The CDR3 length is 17 residues. V shed 0 bases, J shed 0 bases, and the junction held 5 bases outside the gene matches. The germline V gene has CDR1 SGHRS and CDR2 YFSETQ. In DNA form, the CDR3 reads TGCGCCAGCAGCTTGGCCGGGACTAGCGGATTCTCCTACGAGCAGTACTTC. Residues: CASSLAGTSGFSYEQYF.

CDR3 in DNA: TGTGCCAGCAGCTTAGCCCCCACAGGATGGGCTAGCAATCAGCCCCAGCATTTT. Translation gives CASSLAPTGWASNQPQHF. This chain connects TRBV7-2 to TRBJ1-5, with a weak D call TRBD1 (5 bases). CDR1 and CDR2 from the germline V gene are SGHTA and FQGNSA. The CDR3 contains 18 residues. The V end was cut by 0 bases, the J end by 0 bases, with 15 bases between.

About this clone: This sample includes further DNA sequences coding for the same CDR3. The V and J genes are TRBV18 and TRBJ2-2; 7 bases are shared with TRBD1. This CDR3 comprises 16 residues. CDR1 is KGHSH and CDR2 is LQKENI in the germline V gene. The junction had 4 bases not matched to a gene; V was cut back by 1 base and J by 2 bases. CDR3: CASSPQGARNTGELFF. Written as DNA, the CDR3 is TGTGCCAGCTCACCACAGGGGGCGCGTAACACCGGGGAGCTGTTTTTT.

V gene TRBV10-3 combines with J gene TRBJ2-5; 8 bases match TRBD1. V trimming: 7 bases; J trimming: 0 bases; junction bases outside the gene matches: 4. CDR1 is ENHRY, CDR2 SYGVKD, per germline. CDR3 size: 14 residues. The CDR3 loop is CAIKTGGHQETQYF. The DNA of the CDR3 is TGTGCCATCAAAACAGGGGGGCACCAAGAGACCCAGTACTTC.

The chain recombines TRBV4-2 with TRBJ1-2; 8 bases align to TRBD1. Germline-derived CDR1 and CDR2 are LGHNA and YNFKEQ. Trimming at V came to 0 bases and at J to 2 bases, leaving 2 bases not matched to a gene. This CDR3 has 15 amino acids. CDR3 nucleotides: TGTGCCAGCAGCCAAGACAGGGGGCTGAACTATGGCTACACCTTC. Its translation: CASSQDRGLNYGYTF.

The gene calls are TRBV10-3 and TRBJ1-6, with D unresolved. The CDR3 spans 14 residues. CDR1 is ENHRY, CDR2 SYGVKD, per germline. V was clipped by 3 bases and J by 6 bases, with 9 bases between them. CDR3: CAISEGVTNSPLHF. In DNA form, the CDR3 reads TGTGCCATCAGTGAAGGAGTCACTAATTCACCCCTCCACTTT.

The chain combines TRBV4-1 with TRBJ2-2; 7 bases match TRBD2. This CDR3 spans 14 amino acids. The V segment lost 3 bases and the J segment 3 bases; nucleotides outside the gene matches: 1. The germline gives CDR1 MGHRA, CDR2 YSYEKL. The CDR3 sequence: CASSQGRDTGELFF. CDR3 sequence (DNA): TGCGCCAGCAGCCAGGGGAGGGACACCGGGGAGCTGTTTTTT.

This clone was counted between two and nine times. This chain joins TRBV11-2 and TRBJ2-3; D gene ambiguous. This CDR3 spans 13 amino acids. In germline, CDR1 is SGHAT, CDR2 FQNNGV. The germline V and J ends were trimmed by 0 bases and 5 bases, with 6 bases remaining between them. The CDR3 DNA is TGTGCCAGCAGCTTAGATTCGGGAGATACGCAGTATTTT. Translating gives CASSLDSGDTQYF.

The chain joins TRBV29-1 to TRBJ1-2, with D possibly matching TRBD1 (6 bases). Germline CDR1 and CDR2: SQVTM and ANQGSEA. This CDR3 has 13 residues. The ends were cut back, 7 bases at V and 1 base at J, with 13 bases in the middle. CDR3 region: CSAVTGFNYGYTF. In DNA, the CDR3 is TGCAGCGCTGTGACAGGATTTAACTATGGCTACACCTTC.

The chain is built from TRBV6-1 and TRBJ1-5; possibly TRBD1 for D (5 bases). The CDR3 spans 11 residues. V was shortened by 10 bases and J by 5 bases, with 9 bases between the two germline ends. Germline V CDR1 and CDR2: MNHNS, SASEGT. The CDR3 DNA follows: TGTGCCACCGGGGGGGATCAGCCCCAGCATTTT. The encoded protein is CATGGDQPQHF.